Each of the 20 T cell receptor beta chains below was sequenced from the same sample in a study of blood T cell repertoires in COVID-19. Libraries were prepared by immunoSEQ multiplex PCR; TCRdb keeps only in-frame clonotypes and omits some of them. The table lists 200,000 or so clones, about three quarters of them singletons. The sample consisted of peripheral blood. The receptors shown here come from a woman in her 70s with acute or convalescent COVID-19.

The chain joins TRBV3-1 (or the pseudogene TRBV3-2) to TRBJ2-3; 7 bases match TRBD2. V shed 7 bases, J shed 1 base, and the junction held 2 bases outside the gene matches. CDR1 LGHDT and CDR2 YNNKEL come from the germline V gene (reference sequence). The CDR3 runs 13 residues. CDR3 sequence: CASKAGGTDTQYF. As DNA, the CDR3 is TGTGCCAGCAAGGCGGGAGGCACAGATACGCAGTATTTT.

The rearrangement uses TRBV3-1 (or the pseudogene TRBV3-2) and TRBJ1-5, with TRBD1 as a possible D gene (5 bases). V was trimmed by 3 bases and J by 5 bases, leaving 11 bases between them. This CDR3 spans 14 amino acids. The germline V gene has CDR1 LGHDT and CDR2 YNNKEL (reference sequence). CDR3 nucleotides: TGTGCCAGCAGCCAGGCAGGGAACGATCAGCCCCAGCATTTT. Its protein product is CASSQAGNDQPQHF.

The genes are TRBV30 and TRBJ1-1, with 7 bases lining up with TRBD1. Germline V gene data show CDR1 as GTSNPN and CDR2 as SVGIG (reference sequence). With 3 bases clipped from V and 0 bases from J, the junction kept 7 bases outside the gene matches. This CDR3 contains 15 residues. DNA of the CDR3: TGTGCCTGGAGCCGGGACAGTAGATTGAACACTGAAGCTTTCTTT. The encoded protein is CAWSRDSRLNTEAFF. Full variable domain (outside the CDR3, taken from reference TRBV30 and TRBJ1-1): SQTIHQWPATLVQPVGSPLSLECTVEGTSNPNLYWYRQAAGRGLQLLFYSVGIGQISSEVPQNLSASRPQDRQFILSSKKLLLSDSGFYLCAWSRDSRLNTEAFFGQGTRLTVV.

The chain recombines TRBV21-1 with TRBJ2-1; TRBD1, the table's D call, lacks a check against the DNA. TRBV21-1 is a recognized pseudogene. The CDR3 loop spans 15 amino acids. This CDR3 is CASSKRGTGPHEQFF. In DNA form, the CDR3 reads TGTGCCAGCAGCAAAAGGGGGACAGGCCCCCATGAGCAGTTCTTC.

For this clone: Other nucleotide sequences in the sample specify the same CDR3. The chain is built from TRBV11-2 and TRBJ1-1, with 8 positions matching TRBD1. This CDR3 is 13 amino acids long. Per the germline V gene, CDR1 is SGHAT and CDR2 is FQNNGV. V shed 1 base and J 8 bases; nucleotides not matched to a gene: 3. The CDR3 region is CASSLGGTGEAFF. CDR3 DNA: TGTGCCAGCAGCTTAGGGGGGACAGGAGAAGCTTTCTTT.

The chain combines TRBV7-9 with TRBJ2-3; D is uncertain. This CDR3 region has 15 residues. V was trimmed by 5 bases and J by 1 base, leaving 13 bases between them. CDR1 is SEHNR, CDR2 FQNEAQ, per germline (reference sequence). The CDR3 loop reads CASSPDSRGTDTQYF. Written as DNA, the CDR3 is TGTGCCAGCAGCCCAGATTCCCGGGGCACAGATACGCAGTATTTT. The full variable domain, completed using reference TRBV7-9 and TRBJ2-3, is DTGVSQNPRHKITKRGQNVTFRCDPISEHNRLYWYRQTLGQGPEFLTYFQNEAQLEKSRLLSDRFSAERPKGSFSTLEIQRTEQGDSAMYLCASSPDSRGTDTQYFGPGTRLTVL.

This clone was observed a handful of times. This sequence joins TRBV3-1 (or the pseudogene TRBV3-2) and TRBJ1-1; 9 bases agree with TRBD1. Germline V gene lookup returns CDR1 LGHDT and CDR2 YNNKEL (reference sequence). The CDR3 loop spans 15 amino acids. The ends lost 4 bases at V and 0 bases at J; junction bases unmatched: 3. CDR3 in DNA: TGTGCCAGCAGCCCACAGGGGGCGGTGAACACTGAAGCTTTCTTT. This encodes CASSPQGAVNTEAFF.

This chain's CDR3 is CASTRQADFYGYTF. The CDR3 nucleotides are TGTGCCAGTACCCGACAGGCCGATTTCTATGGCTACACCTTC. The chain uses TRBV19 and TRBJ1-2; weak D call: TRBD1 (6 bases). The V end was cut by 7 bases, the J end by 4 bases, with 16 bases between. Germline CDR1 LNHDA, CDR2 SQIVND (reference sequence). The CDR3 contains 14 residues. The whole variable domain, remainder taken from reference TRBV19 and TRBJ1-2, is DGGITQSPKYLFRKEGQNVTLSCEQNLNHDAMYWYRQDPGQGLRLIYYSQIVNDFQKGDIAEGYSVSREKKESFPLTVTSAQKNPTAFYLCASTRQADFYGYTFGSGTRLTVV.

The chain combines TRBV28 with TRBJ1-1; D is ambiguous. Germline V gene data show CDR1 as MDHEN and CDR2 as SYDVKM. V lost 7 bases and J 6 bases, leaving 15 bases between the germline ends. There are 13 residues in the CDR3. CDR3 loop: CASITRTRAEAFF. Here the CDR3 DNA reads TGTGCCAGCATCACGAGGACGAGGGCTGAAGCTTTCTTT.

The chain is built from TRBV28 and TRBJ2-7, with 8 positions matching TRBD1. This CDR3 is built from 12 residues. V gave up 8 bases and J gave up 7 bases; unmatched junction bases: 7. Germline V gene lookup returns CDR1 MDHEN and CDR2 SYDVKM. CDR3 DNA sequence: TGTGCCAGCGGACAGGGCCGCCTGGAGCAGTACTTC. Translating gives CASGQGRLEQYF.

The chain links TRBV11-2 to TRBJ2-7, with 10 positions matching TRBD2. CDR1 is SGHAT, CDR2 FQNNGV, per germline. The CDR3 has 15 residues. V lost 5 bases and J lost 4; bases outside the gene matches: 8. CDR3 sequence reads: CASSQGASGSYEQYF. CDR3 nucleotide sequence: TGTGCCAGCAGCCAAGGGGCTAGCGGGAGTTACGAGCAGTACTTC.

This chain uses TRBV3-1 (or the pseudogene TRBV3-2) with TRBJ2-5, with 8 bases lining up with TRBD2. This CDR3 is 15 amino acids long. V shed 4 bases and J 1 base; nucleotides not matched to a gene: 5. Germline V gene data show CDR1 as LGHDT and CDR2 as YNNKEL (reference sequence). CDR3 nucleotides: TGTGCCAGCAGCCGGCCCCTAGCGGGCCAAGAGACCCAGTACTTC. Encoded protein: CASSRPLAGQETQYF.

The CDR3 reads CASSLGALKDEQFF. The CDR3 nucleotides read TGCGCCAGCAGCTTGGGGGCTCTAAAAGATGAGCAGTTCTTC. The V call is TRBV5-1, the J call TRBJ2-1; D uncertain. Germline loops: CDR1 SGHRS, CDR2 YFSETQ. V lost 0 bases, J lost 8 bases, and 12 bases lay in between. CDR3 length equals 14 residues.

The chain links TRBV28 to TRBJ1-5; the match to TRBD1 covers 7 bases. CDR1 is MDHEN and CDR2 is SYDVKM in the germline V gene. The CDR3 spans 15 residues. V shed 5 bases, J shed 0 bases, and the junction held 4 bases outside the gene matches. This CDR3 reads CASSETGVSNQPQHF. The CDR3 nucleotides are TGTGCCAGCAGTGAAACAGGGGTTAGCAATCAGCCCCAGCATTTT. The whole variable domain, remainder taken from reference TRBV28 and TRBJ1-5, is DVKVTQSSRYLVKRTGEKVFLECVQDMDHENMFWYRQDPGLGLRLIYFSYDVKMKEKGDIPEGYSVSREKKERFSLILESASTNQTSMYLCASSETGVSNQPQHFGDGTRLSIL.

The chain employs TRBV28 and TRBJ2-7, with D unclear. CDR3 length: 17 amino acids. CDR1 and CDR2 (germline): MDHEN, SYDVKM. V was clipped by 5 bases and J by 0 bases, with 20 bases between them. The CDR3 nucleotides read TGTGCCAGCAGTCGGGTCCAGAGAAGTCTCAGCTCCTACGAGCAGTACTTC. Translation gives CASSRVQRSLSSYEQYF.

A remark on this clone: The junction differs from germline at one of its ends, possibly a read error. This sequence joins TRBV5-1 and TRBJ1-1; D is uncertain. The CDR3 has 14 amino acids. Germline V gives CDR1 SGHRS, CDR2 YFSETQ. DNA for the CDR3: TGCGCCAGCAGCCTGTCAGAGGGCGGCCAGAGAGAGATCTTT. Its protein is CASSLSEGGQREIF. Combining the CDR3 with reference TRBV5-1 and TRBJ1-1 gives the whole variable domain KAGVTQTPRYLIKTRGQQVTLSCSPISGHRSVSWYQQTPGQGLQFLFEYFSETQRNKGNFPGRFSGRQFSNSRSEMNVSTLELGDSALYLCASSLSEGGQREIFGQGTRLTVV.

This sequence joins TRBV29-1 and TRBJ1-3; D gene unclear. V was shortened by 6 bases and J by 0 bases, with 9 bases between the two germline ends. The CDR3 spans 13 residues. Germline assignment: CDR1 SQVTM and CDR2 ANQGSEA. CDR3 sequence reads: CSVVTNSGNTIYF. The CDR3 DNA sequence: TGCAGCGTCGTAACTAACTCTGGAAACACCATATATTTT. Full variable domain (outside the CDR3, taken from reference TRBV29-1 and TRBJ1-3): SAVISQKPSRDICQRGTSLTIQCQVDSQVTMMFWYRQQPGQSLTLIATANQGSEATYESGFVIDKFPISRPNLTFSTLTVSNMSPEDSSIYLCSVVTNSGNTIYFGEGSWLTVV.

The rearrangement uses TRBV3-1 (or the pseudogene TRBV3-2) and TRBJ2-7; TRBD2 matches at 14 bases. J was trimmed by 0 bases and V by 6 bases; bases with no gene match: 7. This CDR3 region has 17 residues. Germline-derived CDR1 and CDR2 are LGHDT and YNNKEL (reference sequence). The CDR3 DNA reads TGTGCCAGCAGTCTACATGGGACTAGCGGGGGCTCCTACGAGCAGTACTTC. It specifies CASSLHGTSGGSYEQYF.

The rearrangement joins TRBV6-5 to TRBJ1-5, with 8 bases matching TRBD1. Per the germline V gene, CDR1 is MNHEY and CDR2 is SVGAGI. This CDR3 has 13 residues. The V segment lost 9 bases and the J segment 11 bases; nucleotides outside the gene matches: 12. The CDR3 sequence: CASSGQGSGAQHF. CDR3 bases: TGTGCCAGTTCAGGACAGGGTTCAGGAGCCCAGCATTTT.

The chain is built from TRBV18 and TRBJ1-1; D uncertain. Trimming pared 3 bases from V and 6 bases from J, leaving 17 bases between. CDR3 length: 15 residues. The germline V gene has CDR1 KGHSH and CDR2 LQKENI. The chain's CDR3 is CASSPSVGELAEAFF. CDR3 nucleotides: TGTGCCAGCTCACCCTCCGTCGGGGAGCTGGCTGAAGCTTTCTTT.